The 6 T cell receptor beta chains below were found in one sample sequenced in a study of CD8 T cells in ankylosing spondylitis. TCRdb fed the 5' RACE reads into MiXCR, producing one record per CDR3 protein. This sample has 250,000 to 400,000 distinct CDR3 sequences, with about 9.9% found just once. Sequencing used blood, either unsorted or a sorted T cell fraction (not recorded which). These receptors all come from a female donor with ankylosing spondylitis or in good health (not recorded which).

Many counts were recorded for this clonotype. The gene calls are TRBV12-3 or TRBV12-4 and TRBJ2-3; unclear D gene. The V and J ends lost 4 bases and 1 base respectively, with 18 bases between them. CDR3 length: 17 amino acids. CDR3 amino acids: CASSSLTQITRTDTQYF. The CDR3 DNA sequence: TGTGCCAGCAGTTCCCTCACTCAGATTACCCGCACAGATACGCAGTATTTT.

The table lists this clonotype with many counts. This sequence joins TRBV9 and TRBJ2-1; 8 nucleotides agree with TRBD1. The germline CDR1 and CDR2 sequences are SGDLS and YYNGEE. The CDR3 is 15 amino acids. V was clipped by 4 bases and J by 3 bases; unmatched bases: 6. The CDR3: CASSLSGQDYNEQFF. The CDR3 region has the DNA TGTGCCAGCAGCCTTTCGGGACAGGACTACAATGAGCAGTTCTTC.

There are many counts of this clonotype. The rearrangement links TRBV6-1 to TRBJ2-1; D is possibly TRBD2 (6 bases). V was clipped by 6 bases and J by 6 bases, with 18 bases between them. The CDR3 loop spans 15 amino acids. Germline loops: CDR1 MNHNS, CDR2 SASEGT. CDR3 DNA sequence: TGTGCCAGCAGCCCTTTAGGAGGGAGAAGCAATGAGCAGTTCTTC. It translates to CASSPLGGRSNEQFF.

This clonotype has a count of ten or more. The gene calls are TRBV20-1 and TRBJ2-7; no firm D call. Per germline, CDR1 DFQATT and CDR2 SNEGSKA (reference sequence). V dropped 5 bases and J dropped 3 bases, with 11 bases sitting between them. CDR3 length: 12 amino acids. DNA of the CDR3: TGCAGTGCTGAGTCGCAGATCTACGAGCAGTACTTC. The encoded protein is CSAESQIYEQYF.

Only a few counts were recorded for this clonotype. This chain uses TRBV4-1 with TRBJ1-1; D is unclear. Germline V gene data show CDR1 as MGHRA and CDR2 as YSYEKL. This CDR3 is built from 17 residues. With 6 bases removed from V and 3 bases from J, the gap between germline ends came to 23 bases. CDR3 loop: CASRTLPGQRKDTEAFF. DNA for the CDR3: TGCGCCAGCAGAACTTTACCGGGCCAAAGAAAGGACACTGAAGCTTTCTTT.

This clonotype was seen a handful of times. The chain carries TRBV7-2 and TRBJ2-3; D possibly corresponds to TRBD2 (5 bases). The CDR3 is made up of 14 amino acids. V lost 1 base and J 2 bases, leaving 7 bases between the germline ends. The germline CDR1 and CDR2 sequences are SGHTA and FQGNSA. CDR3 nucleotides: TGTGCCAGCAGCTTAGGACTAACCACAGATACGCAGTATTTT. Translating gives CASSLGLTTDTQYF.